A selection of T cell receptor beta chains follows, all from one sample in a study of monozygotic twins with inflammatory bowel disease. For each CDR3 protein, TCRdb gives one entry from its re-call of the 5' RACE reads, without DNA. There are about 440,000 distinct CDR3 sequences in the sample, with about 2.3% held by the top ten. The sequenced sample was blood. The origin of the receptors is a human donor with ulcerative colitis or Crohn's disease, or a healthy co-twin of an affected twin (not recorded which). The CDR3 runs from the conserved cysteine through the conserved F or W. Fields, in order: CDR3 length, V gene, J gene, CDR3 protein.

len: 16; v_gene: TRBV5-1; j_gene: TRBJ2-6; CDR3aa: CASSRTLGSGANVLTF
len: 15; v_gene: TRBV5-4; j_gene: TRBJ2-2; CDR3aa: CASSWGATNTGELFF
len: 17; v_gene: TRBV4-2; j_gene: TRBJ2-2; CDR3aa: CASSQDSSGGRTGELFF
len: 13; v_gene: TRBV29-1; j_gene: TRBJ1-2; CDR3aa: CSVSTQDRHGYTF
len: 15; v_gene: TRBV4-3; j_gene: TRBJ2-1; CDR3aa: CASSPLAYSYNEQFF
len: 16; v_gene: TRBV20-1; j_gene: TRBJ2-1; CDR3aa: CSARDLNDLGYNEQFF
len: 14; v_gene: TRBV29-1; j_gene: TRBJ1-6; CDR3aa: CSVDGQGHNSPLHF
len: 14; v_gene: TRBV7-9; j_gene: TRBJ1-2; CDR3aa: CASSSGQGAYGYTF
len: 11; v_gene: TRBV12-3/TRBV12-4; j_gene: TRBJ2-7; CDR3aa: CASRRGDEQYF
len: 15; v_gene: TRBV14; j_gene: TRBJ1-1; CDR3aa: CASSPREGWNTEAFF
len: 13; v_gene: TRBV7-9; j_gene: TRBJ2-7; CDR3aa: CASSFAGSYEQYF
len: 13; v_gene: TRBV7-9; j_gene: TRBJ2-1; CDR3aa: CASSLPIYNEQFF
len: 17; v_gene: TRBV29-1; j_gene: TRBJ2-1; CDR3aa: CSVEDKGKGGSYNEQFF
len: 14; v_gene: TRBV7-9; j_gene: TRBJ1-6; CDR3aa: CASSQDRENSPLHF
len: 16; v_gene: TRBV5-6; j_gene: TRBJ2-1; CDR3aa: CASSLYNPNSYNEQFF
len: 14; v_gene: TRBV7-2; j_gene: TRBJ2-5; CDR3aa: CASSLGGSLETQYF
len: 15; v_gene: TRBV6-2/TRBV6-3; j_gene: TRBJ1-3; CDR3aa: CASSYGRDPGNTIYF
len: 16; v_gene: TRBV6-2/TRBV6-3; j_gene: TRBJ2-7; CDR3aa: CASSLTSGRAHDEQYF
len: 15; v_gene: TRBV5-1; j_gene: TRBJ2-7; CDR3aa: CASSSIGGESYEQYF
len: 15; v_gene: TRBV27; j_gene: TRBJ1-1; CDR3aa: CASSPLGGLNTEAFF
len: 14; v_gene: TRBV29-1; j_gene: TRBJ2-7; CDR3aa: CSVKMQGTTYEQYF
len: 14; v_gene: TRBV4-3; j_gene: TRBJ1-5; CDR3aa: CASSQMSTISPQHF
len: 15; v_gene: TRBV6-2/TRBV6-3; j_gene: TRBJ2-7; CDR3aa: CASRTSGGLSYEQYF
len: 16; v_gene: TRBV7-2; j_gene: TRBJ1-6; CDR3aa: CASSPRPGQGNSPLHF
len: 14; v_gene: TRBV5-1; j_gene: TRBJ2-1; CDR3aa: CASNLPGGWNEQFF
len: 14; v_gene: TRBV12-3/TRBV12-4; j_gene: TRBJ1-1; CDR3aa: CASSPRDRAHEAFF
len: 17; v_gene: TRBV21-1; j_gene: TRBJ1-2; CDR3aa: CASTQMGQGPSNYGYTF
len: 12; v_gene: TRBV15; j_gene: TRBJ2-7; CDR3aa: CATSRVGYEQYF
len: 15; v_gene: TRBV6-1; j_gene: TRBJ1-4; CDR3aa: CASSEVWETNEKLFF
len: 17; v_gene: TRBV18; j_gene: TRBJ2-3; CDR3aa: CASRKLPGQGITDTQYF
len: 14; v_gene: TRBV12-3/TRBV12-4; j_gene: TRBJ2-3; CDR3aa: CASSTRQGGDTQYF
len: 13; v_gene: TRBV7-9; j_gene: TRBJ1-1; CDR3aa: CASSFRVDTEAFF
len: 14; v_gene: TRBV7-2; j_gene: TRBJ1-3; CDR3aa: CASSLTGPGNTIYF
len: 14; v_gene: TRBV7-8; j_gene: TRBJ2-3; CDR3aa: CASSFQGVSDTQYF
len: 15; v_gene: TRBV4-1; j_gene: TRBJ2-3; CDR3aa: CASSPDRTNTDTQYF
len: 16; v_gene: TRBV12-3/TRBV12-4; j_gene: TRBJ2-3; CDR3aa: CASSFSGTASTDTQYF
len: 18; v_gene: TRBV30; j_gene: TRBJ2-1; CDR3aa: CAWTGGGAGALSYNEQFF
len: 15; v_gene: TRBV12-3/TRBV12-4; j_gene: TRBJ2-1; CDR3aa: CASSRTSGRVGEQFF
len: 14; v_gene: TRBV7-9; j_gene: TRBJ1-1; CDR3aa: CASSLDRLNTEAFF
len: 14; v_gene: TRBV10-3; j_gene: TRBJ2-2; CDR3aa: CAITRNSNTGELFF
len: 17; v_gene: TRBV5-1; j_gene: TRBJ2-1; CDR3aa: CASSGAVRGSSYNEQFF